These T cell receptor beta chains were read from a single sample in a study of cytomegalovirus exposure and HLA in healthy donors. Clones were read by immunoSEQ multiplex PCR, and TCRdb kept only the in-frame ones, dropping some. Here the sample spans around 92,000 clones, roughly 80% being singletons. The sequenced sample was PBMCs. The receptors were gathered from a girl aged 2-10 years in good health and CMV-seropositive. Both conserved end residues are part of each CDR3. The size of a clone is reported for some rows only, either as once, few or many, or as a class for expanded clones.

size,V,J,CDR3
-,TRBV30,TRBJ1-2,CAWSVGASYGYTF
-,TRBV30,TRBJ2-1,CAWAMSVAGLYNEQFF
-,TRBV25-1,TRBJ1-5,CASSDHRGRGPQHF
-,TRBV5-6,TRBJ2-3,CASSLSPLAGGQVDTQYF
-,TRBV4-1,TRBJ1-4,CASSQPYQGASPGKLFF
-,TRBV5-1,TRBJ1-2,CASSLNPQGVNGYTF
-,TRBV5-1,TRBJ2-5,CASSPRDGGETQYF
few,TRBV6-5,TRBJ2-1,CASSATSGRNNEQFF
-,TRBV29-1,TRBJ1-1,CSVIEGARTEAFF
-,TRBV5-6,TRBJ2-3,CASSLLSVSTDTQYF
-,TRBV2,TRBJ2-1,CASSAPFQAETYNEQFF
-,TRBV28,TRBJ1-5,CASSFHRVGPQHF
few,TRBV5-1,TRBJ2-7,CASSTPGTGAREQYF
-,TRBV6-6,TRBJ1-5,CASSYGQNREPQHF
once,TRBV5-6,TRBJ1-2,CASSLGPVNYGYTF
-,TRBV28,TRBJ2-7,CASSLWGQGAGYEQYF
-,TRBV6-6,TRBJ1-4,CASSYPGQEKLFF
once,TRBV7-9,TRBJ1-1,CSSSYTGDTEAFF
-,TRBV29-1,TRBJ2-1,CSVQTAGSTDEQFF
-,TRBV19,TRBJ2-7,CASSGTSGGLYEQYF
-,TRBV6-1,TRBJ1-5,CASSDGQPNHHSNQPQHF
-,TRBV14,TRBJ1-4,CASSVPRDRLHGVEKLFF
-,TRBV7-2,TRBJ1-1,CASSFTGVNTEAFF
once,TRBV27,TRBJ2-6,CASSSTPPTGANVLTF
once,TRBV28,TRBJ1-1,CASSFSGGRGTEAFF
-,TRBV11-2,TRBJ2-7,CASSLANTEQYF
-,TRBV4-1,TRBJ2-5,CASSFGFQQGAPQETQYF
-,TRBV2,TRBJ2-3,CASSDVAGRGDTQYF
-,TRBV5-6,TRBJ1-2,CASTSGQGVYGYTF
-,TRBV19,TRBJ2-7,CASSILAGNSYEQYF
-,TRBV1,TRBJ1-1,CTSSQWDRGAFF
few,TRBV30,TRBJ2-7,CAWSVGAGEFYEQYF
-,TRBV2,TRBJ2-5,CASKRSQETQYF
-,TRBV25-1,TRBJ1-1,CASSVGGNTEAFF
-,TRBV28,TRBJ1-2,CASSLPGEYGYTF
-,TRBV2,TRBJ2-7,CASSGEAGLVEQYF
-,TRBV5-1,TRBJ1-5,CASSQGGQGLSNQPQHF
-,TRBV4-1,TRBJ2-7,CASSQDLYDRGHEQYF
-,TRBV7-2,TRBJ1-2,CASSLAPGPTNYGYTF
-,TRBV7-8,TRBJ1-1,CASSFRESTEAFF
-,TRBV28,TRBJ2-3,CASKDRVTDTQYF
-,TRBV13,TRBJ2-7,CASSGGTGHEQYF
-,TRBV5-1,TRBJ2-1,CASSTSPGTSLYEQFF
-,TRBV30,TRBJ2-1,CAWSGQGNEQFF
-,TRBV9,TRBJ1-2,CASSVDRDDGYTF
few,TRBV25-1,TRBJ1-1,CASSVGQQNTEAFF
-,TRBV28,TRBJ2-2,CASSTLTSGSGGELFF
-,TRBV28,TRBJ1-5,CASSLWGQGMGQPQHF
few,TRBV5-1,TRBJ1-1,CASSPDRLNTEAFF
-,TRBV29-1,TRBJ2-5,CSVEDATDSRETQYF
few,TRBV6-1,TRBJ1-1,CASSEVTLNTEAFF